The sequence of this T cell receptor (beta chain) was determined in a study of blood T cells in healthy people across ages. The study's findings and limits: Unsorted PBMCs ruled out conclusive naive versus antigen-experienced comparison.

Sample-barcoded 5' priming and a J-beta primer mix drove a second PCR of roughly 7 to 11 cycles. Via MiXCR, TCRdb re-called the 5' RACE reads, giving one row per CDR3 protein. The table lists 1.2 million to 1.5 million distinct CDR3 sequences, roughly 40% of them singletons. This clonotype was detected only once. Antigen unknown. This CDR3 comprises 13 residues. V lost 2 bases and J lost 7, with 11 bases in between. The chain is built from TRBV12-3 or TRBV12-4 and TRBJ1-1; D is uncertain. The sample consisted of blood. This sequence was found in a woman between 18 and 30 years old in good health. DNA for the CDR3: TGTGCCAGCAGTTTATGGCCGACGGGTGAAGCTTTCTTT. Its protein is CASSLWPTGEAFF.